This T cell receptor (beta chain) derives from a study of blood T cell repertoires in COVID-19. Using immunoSEQ multiplex PCR, the repertoire was profiled, and TCRdb retains in-frame clones only, with some absent. Of approximately 130,000 clones in the sample, approximately 84% were seen once. This CDR3 has 13 amino acids. CDR1 is GTSNPN, CDR2 SVGIG, per germline (reference sequence). V lost 0 bases and J 5 bases, leaving 10 bases between the germline ends. This TCR was sampled from a human donor in a cohort sampled during active COVID-19. This chain uses TRBV30 with TRBJ1-2, with D possibly being TRBD1 (5 bases). The sample consisted of peripheral blood. CDR3 residues: CAWSVGHSYGYTF. The CDR3 DNA reads as TGTGCCTGGAGTGTTGGACATTCGTATGGCTACACCTTC.